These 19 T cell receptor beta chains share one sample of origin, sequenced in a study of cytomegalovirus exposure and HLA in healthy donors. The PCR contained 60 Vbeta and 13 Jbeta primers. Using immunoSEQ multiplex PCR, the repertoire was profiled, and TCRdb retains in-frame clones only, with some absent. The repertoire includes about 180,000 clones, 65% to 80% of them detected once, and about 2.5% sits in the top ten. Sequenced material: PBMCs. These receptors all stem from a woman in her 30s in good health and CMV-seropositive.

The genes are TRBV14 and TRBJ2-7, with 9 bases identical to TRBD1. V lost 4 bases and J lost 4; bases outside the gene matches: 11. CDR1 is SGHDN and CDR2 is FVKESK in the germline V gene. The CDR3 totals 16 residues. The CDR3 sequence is CASSPLGGTGWYEQYF. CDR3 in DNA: TGTGCCAGCAGCCCCCTCGGAGGGACAGGGTGGTACGAGCAGTACTTC.

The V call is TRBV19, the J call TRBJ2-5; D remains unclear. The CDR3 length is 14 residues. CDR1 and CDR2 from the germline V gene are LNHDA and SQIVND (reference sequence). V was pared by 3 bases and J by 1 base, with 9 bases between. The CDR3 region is CASSISPIQETQYF. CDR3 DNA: TGTGCCAGTAGTATCTCTCCTATCCAAGAGACCCAGTACTTC.

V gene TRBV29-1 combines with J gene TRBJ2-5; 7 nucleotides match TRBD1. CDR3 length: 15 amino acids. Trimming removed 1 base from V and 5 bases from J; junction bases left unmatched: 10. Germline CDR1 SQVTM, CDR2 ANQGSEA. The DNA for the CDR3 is TGCAGCGTTGAAGGCCGACAGGGAGAATACGAGACCCAGTACTTC. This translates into CSVEGRQGEYETQYF.

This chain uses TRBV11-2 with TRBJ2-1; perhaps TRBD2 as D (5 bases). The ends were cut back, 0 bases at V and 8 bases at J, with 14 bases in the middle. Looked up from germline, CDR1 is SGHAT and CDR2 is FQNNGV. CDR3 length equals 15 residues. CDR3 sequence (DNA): TGTGCCAGCAGCTTAGATCGGGTGAGGGATTATGAGCAGTTCTTC. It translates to CASSLDRVRDYEQFF.

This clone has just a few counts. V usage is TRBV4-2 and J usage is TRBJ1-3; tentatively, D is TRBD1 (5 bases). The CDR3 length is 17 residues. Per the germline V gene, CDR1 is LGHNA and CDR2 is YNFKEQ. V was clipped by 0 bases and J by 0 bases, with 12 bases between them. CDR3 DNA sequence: TGTGCCAGCAGCCAAGAAAGGGGAGGGAGCTCTGGAAACACCATATATTTT. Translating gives CASSQERGGSSGNTIYF.

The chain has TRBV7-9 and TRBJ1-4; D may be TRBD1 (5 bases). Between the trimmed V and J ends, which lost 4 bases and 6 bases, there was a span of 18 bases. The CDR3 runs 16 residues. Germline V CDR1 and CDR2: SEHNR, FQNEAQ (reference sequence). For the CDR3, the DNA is TGTGCCAGCAGCTCAATCTTAAGGGGCGCGCATGAAAAACTGTTTTTT. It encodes CASSSILRGAHEKLFF.

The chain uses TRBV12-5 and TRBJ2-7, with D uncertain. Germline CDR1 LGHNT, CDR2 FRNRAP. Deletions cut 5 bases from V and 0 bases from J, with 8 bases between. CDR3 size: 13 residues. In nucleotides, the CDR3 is TGTGCTAGTGGTCCACCGGGCTCCTACGAGCAGTACTTC. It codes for CASGPPGSYEQYF.

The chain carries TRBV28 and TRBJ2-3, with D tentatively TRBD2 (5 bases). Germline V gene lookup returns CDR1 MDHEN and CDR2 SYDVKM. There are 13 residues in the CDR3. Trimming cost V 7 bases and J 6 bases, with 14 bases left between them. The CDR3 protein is CASTEGPYDTQYF. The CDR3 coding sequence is TGTGCCAGCACAGAGGGCCCATACGATACGCAGTATTTT.

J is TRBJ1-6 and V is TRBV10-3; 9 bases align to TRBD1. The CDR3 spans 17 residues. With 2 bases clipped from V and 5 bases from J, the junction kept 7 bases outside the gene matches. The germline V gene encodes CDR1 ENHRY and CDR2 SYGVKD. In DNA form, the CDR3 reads TGTGCCATCAGTGAGGCGACAGGGGGTAGTAATAATTCACCCCTCCACTTT. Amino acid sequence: CAISEATGGSNNSPLHF.

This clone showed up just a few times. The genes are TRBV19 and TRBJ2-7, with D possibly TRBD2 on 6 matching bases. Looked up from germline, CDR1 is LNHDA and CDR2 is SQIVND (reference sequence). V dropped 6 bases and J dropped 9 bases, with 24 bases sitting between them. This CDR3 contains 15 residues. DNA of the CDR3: TGTGCCAGTAGCCCCTTTGGGACTCCAGAAAAGGGGCAGTACTTC. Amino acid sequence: CASSPFGTPEKGQYF.

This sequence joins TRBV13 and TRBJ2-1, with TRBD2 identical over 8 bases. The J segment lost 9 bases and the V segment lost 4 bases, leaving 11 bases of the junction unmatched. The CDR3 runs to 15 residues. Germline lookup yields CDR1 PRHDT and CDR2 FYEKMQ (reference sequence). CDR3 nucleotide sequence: TGTGCCAGCAGCTGGGGGACCCCGGGGGGGACTGAGCAGTTCTTC. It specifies CASSWGTPGGTEQFF.

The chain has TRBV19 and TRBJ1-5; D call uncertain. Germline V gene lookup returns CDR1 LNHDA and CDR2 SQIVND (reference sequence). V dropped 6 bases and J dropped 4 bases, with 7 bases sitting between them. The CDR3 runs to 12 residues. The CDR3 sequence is CASRTGNQPQHF. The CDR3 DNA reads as TGTGCCAGTAGGACTGGTAATCAGCCCCAGCATTTT.

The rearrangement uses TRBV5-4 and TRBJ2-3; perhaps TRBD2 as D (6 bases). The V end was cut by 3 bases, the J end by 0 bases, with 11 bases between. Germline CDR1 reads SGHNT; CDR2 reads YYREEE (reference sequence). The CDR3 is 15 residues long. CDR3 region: CASSSPGLSTDTQYF. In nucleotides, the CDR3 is TGTGCCAGCAGCTCGCCGGGACTCAGCACAGATACGCAGTATTTT.

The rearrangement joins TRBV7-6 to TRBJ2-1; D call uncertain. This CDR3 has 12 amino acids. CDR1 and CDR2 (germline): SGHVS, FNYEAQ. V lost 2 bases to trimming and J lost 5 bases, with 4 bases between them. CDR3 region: CASSLQNNEQFF. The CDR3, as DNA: TGTGCCAGCAGCTTACAGAACAATGAGCAGTTCTTC.

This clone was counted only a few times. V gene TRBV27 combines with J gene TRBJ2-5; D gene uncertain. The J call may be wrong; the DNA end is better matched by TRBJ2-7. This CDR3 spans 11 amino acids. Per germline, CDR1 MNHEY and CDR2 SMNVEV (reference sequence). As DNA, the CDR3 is TGTGCCAGCAGTTTCGGGTACGAGCAGTACTTC. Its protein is CASSFGYEQYF.

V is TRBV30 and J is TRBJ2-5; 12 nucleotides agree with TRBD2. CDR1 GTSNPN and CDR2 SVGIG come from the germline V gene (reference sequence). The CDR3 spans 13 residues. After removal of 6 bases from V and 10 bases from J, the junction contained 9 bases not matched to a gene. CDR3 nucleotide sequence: TGTGCCTGTCGGAGGAGACTAGCGGGGGACCAGTACTTC. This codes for CACRRRLAGDQYF.

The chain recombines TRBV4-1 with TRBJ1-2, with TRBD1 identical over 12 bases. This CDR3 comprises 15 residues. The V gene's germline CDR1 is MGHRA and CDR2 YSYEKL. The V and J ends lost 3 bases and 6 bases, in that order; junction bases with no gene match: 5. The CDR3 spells CASSQPGQGANGYTF. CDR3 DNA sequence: TGCGCCAGCAGCCAGCCGGGACAGGGGGCCAATGGCTACACCTTC.

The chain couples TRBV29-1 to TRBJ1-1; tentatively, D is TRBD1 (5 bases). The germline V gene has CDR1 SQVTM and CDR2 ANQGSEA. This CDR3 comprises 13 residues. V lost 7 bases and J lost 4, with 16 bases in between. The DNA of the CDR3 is TGCAGCGGAGTCGCGGGGGTCGGCACTGAAGCTTTCTTT. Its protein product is CSGVAGVGTEAFF.

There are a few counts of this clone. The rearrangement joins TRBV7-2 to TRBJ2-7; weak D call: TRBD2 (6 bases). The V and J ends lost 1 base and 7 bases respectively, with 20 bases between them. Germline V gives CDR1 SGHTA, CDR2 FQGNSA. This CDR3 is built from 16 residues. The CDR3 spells CASSLVAAGTSREQYF. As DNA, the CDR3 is TGTGCCAGCAGCTTAGTGGCCGCGGGGACGAGTCGGGAGCAGTACTTC. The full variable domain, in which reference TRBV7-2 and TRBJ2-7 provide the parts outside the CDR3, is GAGVSQSPSNKVTEKGKDVELRCDPISGHTALYWYRQSLGQGLEFLIYFQGNSAPDKSGLPSDRFSAERTGGSVSTLTIQRTQQEDSAVYLCASSLVAAGTSREQYFGPGTRLTVT.